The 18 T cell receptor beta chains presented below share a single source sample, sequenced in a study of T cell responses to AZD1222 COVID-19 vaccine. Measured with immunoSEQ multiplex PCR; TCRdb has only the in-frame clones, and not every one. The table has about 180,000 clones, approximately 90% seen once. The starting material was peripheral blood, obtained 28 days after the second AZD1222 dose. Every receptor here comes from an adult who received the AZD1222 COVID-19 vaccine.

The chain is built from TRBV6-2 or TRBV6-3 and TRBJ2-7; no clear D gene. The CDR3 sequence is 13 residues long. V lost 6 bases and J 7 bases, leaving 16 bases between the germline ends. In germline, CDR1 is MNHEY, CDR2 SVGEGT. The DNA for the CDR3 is TGTGCCAGCAGCCCTACCGATCCCTCGGAGCAGTACTTC. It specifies CASSPTDPSEQYF.

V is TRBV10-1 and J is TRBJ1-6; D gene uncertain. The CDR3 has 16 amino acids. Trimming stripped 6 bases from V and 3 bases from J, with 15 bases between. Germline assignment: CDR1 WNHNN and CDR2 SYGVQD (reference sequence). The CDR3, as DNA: TGCGCCAGCAGGGAGGTAGGTACAGTCTATAATTCACCCCTCCACTTT. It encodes CASREVGTVYNSPLHF.

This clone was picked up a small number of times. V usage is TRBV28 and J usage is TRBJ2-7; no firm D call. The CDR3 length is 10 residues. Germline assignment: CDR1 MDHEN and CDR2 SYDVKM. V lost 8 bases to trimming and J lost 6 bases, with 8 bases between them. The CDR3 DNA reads TGTGCCAGCGTAGCTCTCGAGCAGTACTTC. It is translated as CASVALEQYF.

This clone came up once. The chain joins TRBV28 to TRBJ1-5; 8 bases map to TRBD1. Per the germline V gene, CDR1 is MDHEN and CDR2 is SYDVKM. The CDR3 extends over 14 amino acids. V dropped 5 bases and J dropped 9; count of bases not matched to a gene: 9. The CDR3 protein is CASSSGTGHSPQHF. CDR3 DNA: TGTGCCAGCAGTAGCGGGACAGGTCATTCGCCCCAGCATTTT.

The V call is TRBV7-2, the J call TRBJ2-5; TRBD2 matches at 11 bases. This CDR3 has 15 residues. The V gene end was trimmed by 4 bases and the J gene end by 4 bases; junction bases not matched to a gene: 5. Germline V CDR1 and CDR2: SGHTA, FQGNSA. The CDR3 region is CASSSLAGVRETQYF. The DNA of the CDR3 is TGTGCCAGCAGCTCACTAGCGGGAGTAAGAGAGACCCAGTACTTC.

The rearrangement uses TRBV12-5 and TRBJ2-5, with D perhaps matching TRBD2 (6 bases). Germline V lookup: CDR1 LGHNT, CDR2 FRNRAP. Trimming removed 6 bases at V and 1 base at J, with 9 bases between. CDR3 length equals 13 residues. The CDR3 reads CASGRGLQETQYF. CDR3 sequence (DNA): TGTGCTAGTGGCCGGGGACTCCAAGAGACCCAGTACTTC.

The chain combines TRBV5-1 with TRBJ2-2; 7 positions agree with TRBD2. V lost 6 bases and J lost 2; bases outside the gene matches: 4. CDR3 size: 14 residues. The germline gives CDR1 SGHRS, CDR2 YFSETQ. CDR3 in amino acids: CASKGGSNTGELFF. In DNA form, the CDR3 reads TGCGCCAGCAAAGGCGGGAGTAACACCGGGGAGCTGTTTTTT.

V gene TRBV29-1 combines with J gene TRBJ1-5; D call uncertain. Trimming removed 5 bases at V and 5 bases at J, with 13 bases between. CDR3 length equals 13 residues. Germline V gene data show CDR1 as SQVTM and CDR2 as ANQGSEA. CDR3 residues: CSVSVGIDQPQHF. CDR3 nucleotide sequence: TGCAGCGTTTCGGTAGGGATTGATCAGCCCCAGCATTTT.

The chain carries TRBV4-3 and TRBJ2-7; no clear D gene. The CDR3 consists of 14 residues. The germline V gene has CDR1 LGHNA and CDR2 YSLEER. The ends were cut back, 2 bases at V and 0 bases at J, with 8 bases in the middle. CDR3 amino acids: CASSQRGSSYEQYF. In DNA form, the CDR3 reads TGCGCCAGCAGCCAACGTGGAAGCTCCTACGAGCAGTACTTC.

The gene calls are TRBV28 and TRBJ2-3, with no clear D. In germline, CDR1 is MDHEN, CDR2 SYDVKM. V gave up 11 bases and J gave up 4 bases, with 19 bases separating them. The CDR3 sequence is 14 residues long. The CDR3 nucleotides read TGTGCCGGATCGAAGCTCGTTCGGGCAGATACGCAGTATTTT. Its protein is CAGSKLVRADTQYF.

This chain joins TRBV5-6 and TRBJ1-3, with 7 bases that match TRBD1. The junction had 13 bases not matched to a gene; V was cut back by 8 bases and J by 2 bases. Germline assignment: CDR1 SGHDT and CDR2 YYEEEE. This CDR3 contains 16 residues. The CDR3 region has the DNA TGTGCCAGTAGCCCCCTGGAGGGACAGCCTGGAAACACCATATATTTT. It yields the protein CASSPLEGQPGNTIYF. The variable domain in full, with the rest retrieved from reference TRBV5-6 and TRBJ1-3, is DAGVTQSPTHLIKTRGQQVTLRCSPKSGHDTVSWYQQALGQGPQFIFQYYEEEERQRGNFPDRFSGHQFPNYSSELNVNALLLGDSALYLCASSPLEGQPGNTIYFGEGSWLTVV.

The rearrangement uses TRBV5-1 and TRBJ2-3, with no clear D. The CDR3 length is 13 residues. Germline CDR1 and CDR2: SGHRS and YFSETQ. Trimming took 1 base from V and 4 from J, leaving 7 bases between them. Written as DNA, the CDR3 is TGCGCCAGCAGCTTGAGACACCCAGATACGCAGTATTTT. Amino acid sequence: CASSLRHPDTQYF. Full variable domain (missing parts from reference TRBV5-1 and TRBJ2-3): KAGVTQTPRYLIKTRGQQVTLSCSPISGHRSVSWYQQTPGQGLQFLFEYFSETQRNKGNFPGRFSGRQFSNSRSEMNVSTLELGDSALYLCASSLRHPDTQYFGPGTRLTVL.

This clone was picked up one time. The CDR3 protein is CARSLGSQPQHF. The CDR3, as DNA: TGTGCCAGAAGCTTGGGTAGTCAGCCCCAGCATTTT. J is TRBJ1-5 and V is TRBV5-3; D unclear. TRBV5-3 is noted as an ORF with a role that remains uncertain. V was clipped by 0 bases and J by 6 bases, with 4 bases between them. CDR3 size: 12 residues.

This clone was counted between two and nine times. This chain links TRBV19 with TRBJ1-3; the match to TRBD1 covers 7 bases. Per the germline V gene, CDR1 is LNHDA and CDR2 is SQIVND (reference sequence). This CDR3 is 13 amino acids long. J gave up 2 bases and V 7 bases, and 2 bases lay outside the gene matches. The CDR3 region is CASTQGAGNTIYF. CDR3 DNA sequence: TGTGCCAGTACCCAGGGGGCTGGAAACACCATATATTTT.

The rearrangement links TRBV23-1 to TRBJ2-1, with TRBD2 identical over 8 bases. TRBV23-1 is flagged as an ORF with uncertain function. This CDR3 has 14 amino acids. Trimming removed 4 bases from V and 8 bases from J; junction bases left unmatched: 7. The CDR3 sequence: CASSRAGGDHEQFF. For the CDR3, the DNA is TGCGCCAGCAGTCGGGCGGGAGGAGATCATGAGCAGTTCTTC.

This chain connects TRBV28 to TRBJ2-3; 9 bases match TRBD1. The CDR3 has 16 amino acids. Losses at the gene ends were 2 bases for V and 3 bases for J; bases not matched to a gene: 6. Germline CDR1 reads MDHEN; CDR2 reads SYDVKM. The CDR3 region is CASSLGTGGGTDTQYF. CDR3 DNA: TGTGCCAGCAGTTTAGGTACAGGGGGCGGTACAGATACGCAGTATTTT.

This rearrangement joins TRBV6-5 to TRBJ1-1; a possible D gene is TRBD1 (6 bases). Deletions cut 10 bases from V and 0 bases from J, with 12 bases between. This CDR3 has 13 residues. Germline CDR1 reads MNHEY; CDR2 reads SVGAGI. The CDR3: CATTDSLNTEAFF. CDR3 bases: TGTGCCACTACGGACAGCTTGAACACTGAAGCTTTCTTT.

CDR3 sequence (DNA): TGTGCCAGCGGCACCCAGGGTGAAGAGCAGTACTTC. This codes for CASGTQGEEQYF. V and J are TRBV28 and TRBJ2-7; TRBD1 might be the D (5 bases). The CDR3 is 12 amino acids. Per germline, CDR1 MDHEN and CDR2 SYDVKM. The V end was cut by 8 bases, the J end by 7 bases, with 15 bases between.